One sample yielded the 26 T cell receptor beta chains listed below, sequenced in a study of CD8 T cells in ankylosing spondylitis (dated by TCRdb to the late 2010s). The library was generated by 5' RACE. The sequencer was an Illumina HiSeq 2500. TCRdb passed the public sequencing reads through fastp at Q25 and MiXCR, retaining productive beta sequences. Rows are combined by CDR3 protein, so each entry shows the most common genes and DNA. Counted in this sample were more than 300,000 distinct CDR3 sequences; more than 9% of them appeared once. The leading ten clones occupy roughly 9.5% of the sample. Source material: blood, either unsorted or a sorted T cell fraction (not recorded which). The receptors originated from a female donor with ankylosing spondylitis or in good health (not recorded which).

There are many counts of this clonotype. The genes are TRBV7-2 and TRBJ2-7, with 7 nucleotides matching TRBD1. Germline loops: CDR1 SGHTA, CDR2 FQGNSA. The CDR3 length is 13 residues. Losses at the gene ends were 5 bases for V and 7 bases for J; bases not matched to a gene: 8. CDR3 in DNA: TGTGCCAGCAGCGATCGACAGGGTTGGGAGCAGTACTTC. This sequence encodes CASSDRQGWEQYF.

As concerns this clonotype: Likely a read error: the CDR3 ends without its conserved phenylalanine or tryptophan. The chain has TRBV15 and TRBJ1-1; D is uncertain. The CDR3 has 15 amino acids. Germline CDR1 reads LNHNV; CDR2 reads YYDKDF (reference sequence). The ends were cut back, 3 bases at V and 5 bases at J, with 16 bases in the middle. In DNA form, the CDR3 reads TGTGCCACCAGCAGTGGATCTGAGAGGGTAACTGAAGCTTTCTAT. Residues: CATSSGSERVTEAFY.

This clonotype was recorded at least ten times. The V call is TRBV20-1, the J call TRBJ2-6; 7 bases line up with TRBD1. Germline V gives CDR1 DFQATT, CDR2 SNEGSKA (reference sequence). After removal of 3 bases from V and 2 bases from J, the junction contained 16 bases not matched to a gene. CDR3 size: 19 residues. CDR3 DNA: TGCAGTGCTAGCGGTCCCAGGAGGACAGGAGAGACTGGGGCCAACGTCCTGACTTTC. Amino acids: CSASGPRRTGETGANVLTF.

This clonotype was seen at least ten times. The V and J genes are TRBV12-3 or TRBV12-4 and TRBJ2-2, with 9 bases that match TRBD2. The V and J ends lost 10 bases and 5 bases, in that order; junction bases with no gene match: 8. The CDR3 sequence is 14 residues long. Written as DNA, the CDR3 is TGTGCCATCCGATTAGCGGGGGTTACCGGGGAGCTGTTTTTT. This gives the protein CAIRLAGVTGELFF.

This clonotype appeared a few times. The chain uses TRBV5-1 and TRBJ1-1; TRBD1 aligns across 9 bases. The germline gives CDR1 SGHRS, CDR2 YFSETQ. V shed 4 bases and J 7 bases; nucleotides not matched to a gene: 14. CDR3 length: 16 amino acids. CDR3 nucleotide sequence: TGCGCCAGCAGCCCGGGGAACCCGACAGGGGGGAATGAAGCTTTCTTT. Translation: CASSPGNPTGGNEAFF.

The rearrangement uses TRBV10-1 and TRBJ2-7; 9 bases agree with TRBD1. The CDR3 is 11 residues long. Germline assignment: CDR1 WNHNN and CDR2 SYGVQD (reference sequence). Unmatched junction bases numbered 5, after V lost 10 bases and J lost 7 bases. The CDR3 region has the DNA TGCGCCACCCGGACAGGGGAGGAGCAGTACTTC. This codes for CATRTGEEQYF.

The chain combines TRBV2 with TRBJ2-2; 8 nucleotides align to TRBD1. The CDR3 is made up of 17 amino acids. Germline values: CDR1 SNHLY, CDR2 FYNNEI. The trim removed 1 base at V and 4 bases at J, leaving 8 bases unmatched. CDR3: CASSEGTGIIGTGELFF. The CDR3 DNA follows: TGTGCCAGCAGTGAAGGGACAGGGATTATTGGCACCGGGGAGCTGTTTTTT.

This clonotype has ten or more counts. The chain combines TRBV5-1 with TRBJ2-2, with 7 bases matching TRBD1. This CDR3 is 15 amino acids long. CDR1 SGHRS and CDR2 YFSETQ come from the germline V gene. J lost 4 bases, V lost 8 bases, and 11 bases had no gene match. The CDR3 nucleotides are TGCGCCAGTTCCCAACGACAGGGCGGCACCGGGGAGCTGTTTTTT. It codes for CASSQRQGGTGELFF.

This clonotype has a count of ten or more. The V gene is TRBV20-1, the J gene TRBJ2-3; tentative D call: TRBD2 (6 bases). This CDR3 contains 14 residues. V was clipped by 3 bases and J by 0 bases, with 10 bases between them. CDR1 is DFQATT, CDR2 SNEGSKA, per germline (reference sequence). CDR3 DNA sequence: TGCAGTGCTAGTCGCGGGGCTAGCACAGATACGCAGTATTTT. This encodes CSASRGASTDTQYF.

A few counts support this clonotype. The chain carries TRBV6-5 and TRBJ2-7, with D hard to call. V was trimmed by 0 bases and J by 0 bases, leaving 12 bases between them. In germline, CDR1 is MNHEY, CDR2 SVGAGI. CDR3 length: 16 amino acids. Written as DNA, the CDR3 is TGTGCCAGCAGTTACTCGTCCTCCACACCCTCCTACGAGCAGTACTTC. It is translated as CASSYSSSTPSYEQYF.

Ten or more counts support this clonotype. This chain joins TRBV5-1 and TRBJ1-4; 7 nucleotides match TRBD1. CDR1 is SGHRS and CDR2 is YFSETQ in the germline V gene. The V segment lost 4 bases and the J segment 0 bases; nucleotides outside the gene matches: 3. CDR3 length equals 15 residues. For the CDR3, the DNA is TGCGCCAGCAGCCCGGGACAGTCAACTAATGAAAAACTGTTTTTT. It codes for CASSPGQSTNEKLFF. Full variable domain (rest looked up from reference TRBV5-1 and TRBJ1-4): KAGVTQTPRYLIKTRGQQVTLSCSPISGHRSVSWYQQTPGQGLQFLFEYFSETQRNKGNFPGRFSGRQFSNSRSEMNVSTLELGDSALYLCASSPGQSTNEKLFFGSGTQLSVL.

With respect to this clonotype: Being one base from a much bigger clone, this may be a read error. V is TRBV5-1 and J is TRBJ2-5; D not certain. The CDR3 consists of 12 residues. V lost 6 bases to trimming and J lost 4 bases, with 10 bases between them. Germline V CDR1 and CDR2: SGHRS, YFSETQ. The CDR3 bases are TGCGCCAGCATCCTCCCCGCAGAGACCCAGTACTTC. It specifies CASILPAETQYF.

This clonotype has only a few counts. The chain recombines TRBV5-5 with TRBJ1-5; D is perhaps TRBD1 (6 bases). The V end lost 3 bases, the J end lost 0 bases, and 10 bases lay between the germline ends. The germline CDR1 and CDR2 sequences are SGHKS and YYEKEE (reference sequence). The length of the CDR3 is 15 residues. The CDR3 DNA reads TGTGCCAGCAGCTCGATGGACAGTAGCAATCAGCCCCAGCATTTT. It yields the protein CASSSMDSSNQPQHF.

Details on this clonotype: This could be a read error, since a much larger clone is one nucleotide away. This CDR3 is CASSWTIPYEQYF. The CDR3 region has the DNA TGCGCCAGCAGCTGGACTATCCCCTACGAGCAGTACTTC. The chain carries TRBV5-1 and TRBJ2-7; possibly TRBD2 for D (6 bases). V lost 3 bases, J lost 2 bases, and 9 bases lay in between. In germline, CDR1 is SGHRS, CDR2 YFSETQ. The CDR3 spans 13 residues.

This clonotype was seen many times. DNA for the CDR3: TGTGCCAGCAGTTACTCGGGGGGCGGTAGGGATCAGCCCCAGCATTTT. Protein: CASSYSGGGRDQPQHF. This chain connects TRBV6-5 to TRBJ1-5, with D possibly TRBD1 on 6 matching bases. V lost 0 bases and J 5 bases, leaving 14 bases between the germline ends. Germline loops: CDR1 MNHEY, CDR2 SVGAGI. This CDR3 is 16 amino acids long.

There are many counts of this clonotype. The chain has TRBV2 and TRBJ2-1; 8 bases agree with TRBD2. V was clipped by 3 bases and J by 5 bases; unmatched bases: 12. Germline V CDR1 and CDR2: SNHLY, FYNNEI. The CDR3 consists of 17 residues. The CDR3 loop is CASSDRSSAGGHNEQFF. DNA for the CDR3: TGTGCCAGCAGTGATAGAAGCTCGGCGGGGGGCCACAATGAGCAGTTCTTC.

At least ten counts were recorded for this clonotype. The chain has TRBV7-2 and TRBJ2-1; 8 nucleotides line up with TRBD2. V dropped 5 bases and J dropped 5; count of bases not matched to a gene: 14. The CDR3 sequence is 17 residues long. Germline V lookup: CDR1 SGHTA, CDR2 FQGNSA. CDR3 protein: CASSMQLSGRKNNEQFF. DNA for the CDR3: TGTGCCAGCAGCATGCAACTAAGCGGGAGAAAGAACAATGAGCAGTTCTTC.

Many counts were recorded for this clonotype. The V gene is TRBV15, the J gene TRBJ2-1; D uncertain. Per the germline V gene, CDR1 is LNHNV and CDR2 is YYDKDF (reference sequence). This CDR3 has 14 residues. Trimming shortened V by 0 bases and J by 10 bases, and 13 bases separated the two germline ends. The CDR3 is CATSREESPREQFF. The CDR3 bases are TGTGCCACCAGCAGAGAGGAGAGCCCCAGGGAGCAGTTCTTC.

This clonotype was recorded at least ten times. V and J are TRBV10-1 and TRBJ2-5, with D possibly TRBD2 on 5 matching bases. CDR3 length equals 13 residues. Germline V gene sequence: CDR1 WNHNN, CDR2 SYGVQD (reference sequence). V gave up 6 bases and J gave up 2 bases, with 10 bases separating them. The CDR3 region has the DNA TGCGCCAGCAGCGAGACTATTCAAGAGACCCAGTACTTC. Its translation: CASSETIQETQYF.

For this clonotype: One base away lies a much larger clone, so this may be a sequencing read error. V gene TRBV2 combines with J gene TRBJ2-2, with a tentative D call TRBD2 (6 bases). CDR3 length equals 14 residues. The ends were cut back, 7 bases at V and 9 bases at J, with 18 bases in the middle. In germline, CDR1 is SNHLY, CDR2 FYNNEI. DNA of the CDR3: TGTGCCAGCAAGAGAGGAGGGCGGACCTGGGAGCTGTTTTTT. Encoded protein: CASKRGGRTWELFF.

This clonotype was seen at least ten times. The chain carries TRBV5-6 and TRBJ2-1, with D uncertain. This CDR3 region has 16 residues. Trimming took 2 bases from V and 5 from J, leaving 17 bases between them. Germline lookup yields CDR1 SGHDT and CDR2 YYEEEE. The CDR3 loop reads CASSLRLVQRNNEQFF. The CDR3 DNA reads as TGTGCCAGCAGCTTACGCCTGGTGCAACGCAACAATGAGCAGTTCTTC.

This clonotype was detected a few times. This chain connects TRBV6-1 to TRBJ2-7; 8 nucleotides align to TRBD1. The V and J ends lost 10 bases and 2 bases, in that order; junction bases with no gene match: 7. This CDR3 comprises 13 residues. Germline values: CDR1 MNHNS, CDR2 SASEGT. The CDR3 bases are TGTGCCACAGGGGGACAGGATCCCTACGAGCAGTACTTC. This codes for CATGGQDPYEQYF.

This clonotype has a count of ten or more. The chain uses TRBV27 and TRBJ2-2; D unresolved. Looked up from germline, CDR1 is MNHEY and CDR2 is SMNVEV (reference sequence). CDR3 length equals 13 residues. V dropped 0 bases and J dropped 3 bases, with 2 bases sitting between them. In nucleotides, the CDR3 is TGTGCCAGCAGTTTATCGTACACCGGGGAGCTGTTTTTT. This codes for CASSLSYTGELFF.

Many counts were recorded for this clonotype. The rearrangement links TRBV5-1 to TRBJ2-4; 9 nucleotides line up with TRBD1. The CDR3 totals 15 residues. Unmatched junction bases numbered 6, after V lost 7 bases and J lost 1 base. Germline-derived CDR1 and CDR2 are SGHRS and YFSETQ. The CDR3 sequence is CASHAGTGAKNIQYF. DNA for the CDR3: TGCGCCAGCCACGCTGGGACAGGGGCCAAAAACATTCAGTACTTC.

V and J are TRBV7-2 and TRBJ2-3, with a tentative D call TRBD2 (6 bases). The V end was cut by 5 bases, the J end by 5 bases, with 23 bases between. This CDR3 region has 17 residues. The germline V gene has CDR1 SGHTA and CDR2 FQGNSA. This chain's CDR3 is CASSPWGDGGALDTQYF. In nucleotides, the CDR3 is TGTGCCAGCAGCCCTTGGGGTGACGGAGGGGCATTAGATACGCAGTATTTT.

This clonotype has at least ten counts. The genes are TRBV12-3 or TRBV12-4 and TRBJ1-5, with 8 bases aligning to TRBD1. The CDR3 is made up of 14 amino acids. J lost 5 bases, V lost 6 bases, and 6 bases had no gene match. In DNA, the CDR3 is TGTGCCAGCAGAGCCGGACAGGGCTATCAGCCCCAGCATTTT. Its translation: CASRAGQGYQPQHF.